A single T cell receptor beta chain is shown here with its context. Its matching antigen is unknown. The data stem from a study of shared clonotypes between healthy human individuals. Study-level points and caveats: The small donor group covered limited genetic and exposure diversity.

Germline CDR1 LNHDA, CDR2 SQIVND (reference sequence). V lost 6 bases and J lost 5, with 10 bases in between. This CDR3 region has 13 residues. Using immunoSEQ multiplex PCR, the repertoire was profiled, and TCRdb retains in-frame clones only, with some absent. This table holds roughly 1,000,000 clones, 75% to 85% found once. This chain uses TRBV19 with TRBJ2-2, with D unclear. The TCR comes from a man aged 18 to 35 in good health. Some clones in this sample may be carry-over from other donors' samples. Sequences were obtained from memory CD4+ T cells from PBMCs. Documented subset: CD45RA-negative fraction. The CDR3 DNA reads as TGTGCCAGTAGGGGTCGAAGTACCGGGGAGCTGTTTTTT. As protein: CASRGRSTGELFF.